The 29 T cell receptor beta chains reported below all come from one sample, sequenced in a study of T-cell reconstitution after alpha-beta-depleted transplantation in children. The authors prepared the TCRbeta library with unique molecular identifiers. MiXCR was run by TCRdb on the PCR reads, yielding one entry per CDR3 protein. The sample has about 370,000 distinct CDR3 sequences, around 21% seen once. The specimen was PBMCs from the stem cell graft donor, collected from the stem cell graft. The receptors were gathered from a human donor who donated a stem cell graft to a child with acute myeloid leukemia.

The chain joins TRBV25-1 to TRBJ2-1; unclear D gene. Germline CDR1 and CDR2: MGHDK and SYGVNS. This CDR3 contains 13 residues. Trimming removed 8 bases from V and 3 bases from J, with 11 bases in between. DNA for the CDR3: TGTGCCAGCTCCGCGAGAATCTACAATGAGCAGTTCTTC. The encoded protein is CASSARIYNEQFF.

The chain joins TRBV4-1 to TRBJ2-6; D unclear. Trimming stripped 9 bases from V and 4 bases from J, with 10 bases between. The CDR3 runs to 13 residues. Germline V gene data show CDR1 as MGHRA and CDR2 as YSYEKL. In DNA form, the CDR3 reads TGCGCCAGTCAAGCAGCAGGGGCCAACGTCCTGACTTTC. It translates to CASQAAGANVLTF.

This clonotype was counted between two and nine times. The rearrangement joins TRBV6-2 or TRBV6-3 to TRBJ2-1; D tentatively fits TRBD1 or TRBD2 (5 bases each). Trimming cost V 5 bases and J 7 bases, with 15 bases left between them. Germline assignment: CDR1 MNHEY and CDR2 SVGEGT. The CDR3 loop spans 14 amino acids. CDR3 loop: CASSDPGQRNEQFF. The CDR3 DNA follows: TGTGCCAGCAGTGACCCGGGGCAGCGAAATGAGCAGTTCTTC.

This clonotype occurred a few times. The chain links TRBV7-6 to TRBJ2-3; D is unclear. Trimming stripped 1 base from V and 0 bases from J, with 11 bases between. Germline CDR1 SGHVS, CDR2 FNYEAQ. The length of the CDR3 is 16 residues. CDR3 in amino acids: CASSLDGRMSTDTQYF. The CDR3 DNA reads TGTGCCAGCAGCTTAGACGGTCGGATGAGCACAGATACGCAGTATTTT.

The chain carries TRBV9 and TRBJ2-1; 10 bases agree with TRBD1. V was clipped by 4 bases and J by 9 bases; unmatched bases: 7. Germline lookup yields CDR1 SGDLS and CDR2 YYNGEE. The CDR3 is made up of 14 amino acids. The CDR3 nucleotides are TGTGCCAGCAGCCCTCGACAGGGGGCGGGTGAGCAGTTCTTC. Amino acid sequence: CASSPRQGAGEQFF.

The CDR3 is CSAGGDLAYEQYF. DNA for the CDR3: TGCAGTGCGGGAGGGGACCTCGCCTACGAGCAGTACTTC. V and J are TRBV20-1 and TRBJ2-7; 7 bases are a match to TRBD2. Unmatched junction bases numbered 7, after V lost 6 bases and J lost 2 bases. CDR1 is DFQATT, CDR2 SNEGSKA, per germline (reference sequence). CDR3 size: 13 residues.

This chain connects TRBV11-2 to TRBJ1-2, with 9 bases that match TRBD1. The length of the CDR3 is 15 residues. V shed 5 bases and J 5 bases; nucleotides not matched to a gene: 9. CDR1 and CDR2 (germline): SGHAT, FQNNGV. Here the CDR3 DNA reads TGTGCCAGCAGCAGTCGACAGGGGGTACGATATGGCTACACCTTC. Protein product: CASSSRQGVRYGYTF.

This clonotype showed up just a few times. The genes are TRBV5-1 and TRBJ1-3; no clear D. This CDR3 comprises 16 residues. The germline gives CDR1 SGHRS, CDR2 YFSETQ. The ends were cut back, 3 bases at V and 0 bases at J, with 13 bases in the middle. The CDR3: CASSSGGGSSGNTIYF. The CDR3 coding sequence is TGCGCCAGCAGCTCCGGCGGCGGGAGCTCTGGAAACACCATATATTTT.

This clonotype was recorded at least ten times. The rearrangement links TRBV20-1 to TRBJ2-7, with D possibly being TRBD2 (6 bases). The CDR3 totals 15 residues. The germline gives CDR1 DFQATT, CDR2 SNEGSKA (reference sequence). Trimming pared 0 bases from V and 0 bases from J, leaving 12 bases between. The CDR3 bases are TGCAGTGCTAGAGACACTAGCAGAAGCTCCTACGAGCAGTACTTC. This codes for CSARDTSRSSYEQYF.

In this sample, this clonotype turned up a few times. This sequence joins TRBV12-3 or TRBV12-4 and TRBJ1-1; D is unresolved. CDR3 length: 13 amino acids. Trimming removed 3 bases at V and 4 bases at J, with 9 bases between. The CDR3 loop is CASSFPPTTEAFF. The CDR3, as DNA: TGTGCCAGCAGTTTCCCCCCAACCACTGAAGCTTTCTTT.

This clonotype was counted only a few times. In nucleotides, the CDR3 is TGCGCCAGCAGCTGGGGGCCAGAGACCCAGTACTTC. The encoded protein is CASSWGPETQYF. V and J are TRBV5-1 and TRBJ2-5, with D possibly matching TRBD1 (6 bases). This CDR3 contains 12 residues. Trimming took off 3 bases at V and 4 bases at J, with 7 bases between the two ends. CDR1 SGHRS and CDR2 YFSETQ come from the germline V gene.

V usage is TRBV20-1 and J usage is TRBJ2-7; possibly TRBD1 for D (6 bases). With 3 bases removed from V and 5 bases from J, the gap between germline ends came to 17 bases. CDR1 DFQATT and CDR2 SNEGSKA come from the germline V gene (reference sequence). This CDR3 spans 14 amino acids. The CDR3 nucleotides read TGCAGTGCTAGTAGGATGGACAGAGGCGACGAGCAGTACTTC. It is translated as CSASRMDRGDEQYF.

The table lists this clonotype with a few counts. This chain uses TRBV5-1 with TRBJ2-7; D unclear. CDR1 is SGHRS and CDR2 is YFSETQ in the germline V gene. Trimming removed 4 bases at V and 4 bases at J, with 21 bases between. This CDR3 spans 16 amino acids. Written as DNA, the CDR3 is TGCGCCAGCAGCCCCTCCGGGTCAGTGTCGGATTACGAGCAGTACTTC. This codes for CASSPSGSVSDYEQYF.

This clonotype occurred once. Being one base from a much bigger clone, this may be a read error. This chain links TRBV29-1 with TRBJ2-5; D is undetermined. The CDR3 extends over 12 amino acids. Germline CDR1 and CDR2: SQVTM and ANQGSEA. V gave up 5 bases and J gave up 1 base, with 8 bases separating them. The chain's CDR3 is CSVQFSQETQYF. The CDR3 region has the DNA TGCAGCGTTCAGTTCAGCCAAGAGACCCAGTACTTC.

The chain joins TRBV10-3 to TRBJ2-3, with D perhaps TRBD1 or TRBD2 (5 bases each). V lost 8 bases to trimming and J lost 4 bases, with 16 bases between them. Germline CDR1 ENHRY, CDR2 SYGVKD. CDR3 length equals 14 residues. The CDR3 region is CAILWDPSSDTQYF. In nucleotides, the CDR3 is TGTGCCATCCTATGGGACCCGTCCTCAGATACGCAGTATTTT.

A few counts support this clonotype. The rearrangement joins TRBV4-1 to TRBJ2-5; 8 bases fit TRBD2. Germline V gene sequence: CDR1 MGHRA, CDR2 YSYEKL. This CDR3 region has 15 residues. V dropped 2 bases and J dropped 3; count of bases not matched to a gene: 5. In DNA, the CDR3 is TGCGCCAGCAGCCAAACCGGACTAGCTGAAGAGACCCAGTACTTC. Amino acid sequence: CASSQTGLAEETQYF.

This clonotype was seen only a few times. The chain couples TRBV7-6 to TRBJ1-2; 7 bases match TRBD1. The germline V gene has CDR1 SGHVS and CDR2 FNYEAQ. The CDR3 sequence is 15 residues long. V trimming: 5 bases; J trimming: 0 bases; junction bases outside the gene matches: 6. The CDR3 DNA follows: TGTGCCAGCAGCCCCTCGGACAGGCCTAACTATGGCTACACCTTC. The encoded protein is CASSPSDRPNYGYTF.

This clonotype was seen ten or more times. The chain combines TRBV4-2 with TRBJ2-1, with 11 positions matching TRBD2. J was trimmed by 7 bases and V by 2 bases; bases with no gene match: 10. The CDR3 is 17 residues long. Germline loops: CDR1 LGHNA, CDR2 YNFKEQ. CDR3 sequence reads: CASSQLPTSGIGNEQFF. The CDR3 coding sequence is TGTGCCAGCAGCCAACTCCCGACTAGCGGGATCGGAAATGAGCAGTTCTTC.

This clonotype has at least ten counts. The CDR3 region is CSARDLGQGNTGELFF. In DNA, the CDR3 is TGCAGTGCTAGAGATCTAGGACAGGGGAACACCGGGGAGCTGTTTTTT. The rearrangement joins TRBV20-1 to TRBJ2-2; 8 bases are a match to TRBD1. Trimming at V came to 0 bases and at J to 1 base, leaving 4 bases not matched to a gene. Germline CDR1 is DFQATT and CDR2 is SNEGSKA (reference sequence). CDR3 length: 16 residues.

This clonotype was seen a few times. This CDR3 is CASLGGGRGTGELFF. The CDR3 bases are TGTGCCAGCCTAGGTGGCGGGAGAGGCACCGGGGAGCTGTTTTTT. This rearrangement joins TRBV6-1 to TRBJ2-2; TRBD2 aligns across 7 bases. Looked up from germline, CDR1 is MNHNS and CDR2 is SASEGT. V lost 8 bases and J lost 4; bases outside the gene matches: 10. The CDR3 is 15 amino acids.

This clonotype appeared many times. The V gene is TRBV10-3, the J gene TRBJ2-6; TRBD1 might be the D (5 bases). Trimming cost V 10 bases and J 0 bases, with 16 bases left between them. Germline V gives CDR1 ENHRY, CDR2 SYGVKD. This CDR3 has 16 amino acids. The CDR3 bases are TGTGCCACCAAAGGGGTTGTGGGCTCTGGGGCCAACGTCCTGACTTTC. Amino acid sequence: CATKGVVGSGANVLTF.

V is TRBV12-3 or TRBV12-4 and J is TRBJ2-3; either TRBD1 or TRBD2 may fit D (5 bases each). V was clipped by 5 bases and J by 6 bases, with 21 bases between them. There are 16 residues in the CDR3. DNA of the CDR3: TGTGCCAGCAGTCTCCCAGGTGGGGGAGTGTCGGATACGCAGTATTTT. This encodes CASSLPGGGVSDTQYF.

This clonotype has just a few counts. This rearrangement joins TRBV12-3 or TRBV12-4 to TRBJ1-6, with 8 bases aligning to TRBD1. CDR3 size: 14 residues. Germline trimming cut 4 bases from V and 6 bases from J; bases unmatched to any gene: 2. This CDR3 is CASSWDRTNSPLHF. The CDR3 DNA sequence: TGTGCCAGCAGTTGGGACAGGACTAATTCACCCCTCCACTTT.

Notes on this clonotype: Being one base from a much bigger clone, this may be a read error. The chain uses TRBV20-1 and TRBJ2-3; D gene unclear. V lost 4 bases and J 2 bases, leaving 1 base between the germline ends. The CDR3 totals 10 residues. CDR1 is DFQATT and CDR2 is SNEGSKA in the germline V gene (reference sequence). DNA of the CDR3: TGCAGTGCTACCACAGATACGCAGTATTTT. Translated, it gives CSATTDTQYF.

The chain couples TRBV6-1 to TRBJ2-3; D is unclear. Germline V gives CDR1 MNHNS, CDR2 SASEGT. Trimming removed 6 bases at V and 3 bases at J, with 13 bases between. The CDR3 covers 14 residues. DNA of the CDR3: TGTGCCAGCAGCCCGACGGGTCATACAGATACGCAGTATTTT. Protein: CASSPTGHTDTQYF.

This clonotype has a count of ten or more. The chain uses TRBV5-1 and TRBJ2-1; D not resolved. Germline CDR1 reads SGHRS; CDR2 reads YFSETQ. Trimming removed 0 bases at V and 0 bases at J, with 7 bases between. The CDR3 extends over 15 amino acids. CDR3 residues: CASSLEGSSYNEQFF. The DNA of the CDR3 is TGCGCCAGCAGCTTGGAGGGCAGCTCCTACAATGAGCAGTTCTTC. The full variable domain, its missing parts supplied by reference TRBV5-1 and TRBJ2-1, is KAGVTQTPRYLIKTRGQQVTLSCSPISGHRSVSWYQQTPGQGLQFLFEYFSETQRNKGNFPGRFSGRQFSNSRSEMNVSTLELGDSALYLCASSLEGSSYNEQFFGPGTRLTVL.

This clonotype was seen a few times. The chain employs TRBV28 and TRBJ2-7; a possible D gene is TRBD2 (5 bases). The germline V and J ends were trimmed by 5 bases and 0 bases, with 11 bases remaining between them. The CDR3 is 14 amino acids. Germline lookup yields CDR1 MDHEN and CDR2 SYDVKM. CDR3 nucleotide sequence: TGTGCCAGCAGTCTCGGACTCATCTCCTACGAGCAGTACTTC. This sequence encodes CASSLGLISYEQYF.

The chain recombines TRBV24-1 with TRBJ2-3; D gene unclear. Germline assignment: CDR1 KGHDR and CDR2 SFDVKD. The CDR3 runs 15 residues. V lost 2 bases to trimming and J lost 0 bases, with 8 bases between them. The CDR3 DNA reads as TGTGCCACCAGTGATTGGGATGTGAGCACAGATACGCAGTATTTT. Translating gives CATSDWDVSTDTQYF.

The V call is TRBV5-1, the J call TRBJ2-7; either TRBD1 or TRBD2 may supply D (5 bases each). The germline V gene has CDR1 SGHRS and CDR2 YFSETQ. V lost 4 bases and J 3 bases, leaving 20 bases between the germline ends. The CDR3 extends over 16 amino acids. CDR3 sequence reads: CASSPALGAAIYEQYF. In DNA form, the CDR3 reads TGCGCCAGCAGCCCCGCTCTCGGGGCCGCGATCTACGAGCAGTACTTC.